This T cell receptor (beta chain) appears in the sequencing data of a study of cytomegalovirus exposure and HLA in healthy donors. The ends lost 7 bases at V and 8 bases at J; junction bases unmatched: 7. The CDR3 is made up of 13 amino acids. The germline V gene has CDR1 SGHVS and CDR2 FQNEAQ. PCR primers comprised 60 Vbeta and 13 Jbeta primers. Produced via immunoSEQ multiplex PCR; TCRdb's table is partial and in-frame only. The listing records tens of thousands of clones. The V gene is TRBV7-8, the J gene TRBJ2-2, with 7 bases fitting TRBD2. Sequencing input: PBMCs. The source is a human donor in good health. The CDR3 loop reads CASTGGAVGELFF. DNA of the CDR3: TGTGCCAGCACGGGAGGAGCCGTGGGGGAGCTGTTTTTT. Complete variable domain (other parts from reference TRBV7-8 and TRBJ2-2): GAGVSQSPRYKVAKRGQDVALRCDPISGHVSLFWYQQALGQGPEFLTYFQNEAQLDKSGLPSDRFFAERPEGSVSTLKIQRTQQEDSAVYLCASTGGAVGELFFGEGSRLTVL.